There are a few counts of the clone carrying this TCR beta chain. Its cognate antigen is unknown. One entry per CDR3 protein results from TCRdb running MiXCR on the reads. The data hold about 330,000 distinct CDR3 sequences, with more than 8% observed a single time. This entry is derived from a study of T cell repertoires in cytomegalovirus infection. Whole-study context: Public TCR beta signature analysis indicated the presence of both CMV infection and matching HLA type.

Overall study results and limits: In two of eight donors, the top clonotype was HLA-C-restricted CMV-specific. Summed frequency of public TCR beta families distinguished CMV carriers with the relevant HLA.

Trimming pared 3 bases from V and 6 bases from J, leaving 14 bases between. The CDR3 spans 14 residues. In germline, CDR1 is SEHNR, CDR2 FQNEAQ (reference sequence). V is TRBV7-9 and J is TRBJ1-2, with a possible D match to TRBD1 (6 bases). What was sequenced was PBMCs. This clonotype was sampled from a human donor in good health (CMV status not recorded). Some clones in this sample may be carry-over from other donors' samples. The CDR3: CASSFLIQGDGYTF. The CDR3 DNA follows: TGTGCCAGCAGCTTCTTAATACAGGGAGATGGCTACACCTTC.